One and the same sample provided the 10 T cell receptor beta chains below, sequenced in a study of blood T cell repertoires in COVID-19. Here immunoSEQ multiplex PCR was the method, and the copy in TCRdb shows in-frame clones only, minus some. The sample lists about 90,000 clones, 90% occurring once. The sequenced material came from peripheral blood. These receptors were taken from a man aged 50-60 years with acute or convalescent COVID-19.

This clone was seen a few times. The chain carries TRBV29-1 and TRBJ1-1; unclear D gene. The length of the CDR3 is 11 residues. Germline V gene data show CDR1 as SQVTM and CDR2 as ANQGSEA. The V end was cut by 4 bases, the J end by 4 bases, with 7 bases between. In nucleotides, the CDR3 is TGCAGCGTTGCACGGGGCACTGAAGCTTTCTTT. It encodes CSVARGTEAFF.

This chain links TRBV19 with TRBJ1-1; 8 bases align to TRBD1. Germline-derived CDR1 and CDR2 are LNHDA and SQIVND (reference sequence). The length of the CDR3 is 16 residues. J was trimmed by 4 bases and V by 2 bases; bases with no gene match: 9. CDR3 loop: CASSIRTGTGGTEAFF. In nucleotides, the CDR3 is TGTGCCAGTAGTATAAGGACCGGGACAGGCGGCACTGAAGCTTTCTTT.

The chain employs TRBV7-6 and TRBJ2-1; the match to TRBD2 covers 8 bases. The V and J ends lost 2 bases and 4 bases, in that order; junction bases with no gene match: 4. Germline lookup yields CDR1 SGHVS and CDR2 FNYEAQ. The CDR3 extends over 15 amino acids. CDR3 in DNA: TGTGCCAGCAGCTTAAGACGGGAGGGTTACAATGAGCAGTTCTTC. The encoded protein is CASSLRREGYNEQFF.

This chain links TRBV11-2 with TRBJ2-1, with 8 bases aligning to TRBD2. The CDR3 extends over 16 amino acids. V trimming: 2 bases; J trimming: 1 base; junction bases outside the gene matches: 4. Germline lookup yields CDR1 SGHAT and CDR2 FQNNGV. The CDR3 DNA reads TGTGCCAGCAGCTTATCCGAGCGGGGGTCCTACAATGAGCAGTTCTTC. This codes for CASSLSERGSYNEQFF.

This chain connects TRBV10-2 to TRBJ1-1; D is undetermined. This CDR3 comprises 13 residues. Trimming took off 2 bases at V and 5 bases at J, with 9 bases between the two ends. Germline CDR1 and CDR2: WSHSY and SAAADI. CDR3 amino acids: CASSEARATEAFF. CDR3 sequence (DNA): TGCGCCAGCAGTGAGGCGAGGGCGACTGAAGCTTTCTTT.

The chain couples TRBV6-5 to TRBJ2-7; a possible D gene is TRBD1 (6 bases). The ends were cut back, 0 bases at V and 0 bases at J, with 12 bases in the middle. Per germline, CDR1 MNHEY and CDR2 SVGAGI. The CDR3 is 16 residues long. The CDR3 bases are TGTGCCAGCAGTTACTCGACAGGTTCGACCTCCTACGAGCAGTACTTC. It yields the protein CASSYSTGSTSYEQYF.

The V and J genes are TRBV7-9 and TRBJ1-3; D may be TRBD1 (6 bases). CDR1 and CDR2 from the germline V gene are SEHNR and FQNEAQ (reference sequence). The CDR3 spans 15 residues. V was shortened by 5 bases and J by 4 bases, with 15 bases between the two germline ends. As DNA, the CDR3 is TGTGCCAGCAGCCGTTCTCCAGGGGACGGAAACACCATATATTTT. It encodes CASSRSPGDGNTIYF.

The chain links TRBV6-5 to TRBJ1-1, with D possibly TRBD1 on 5 matching bases. Germline loops: CDR1 MNHEY, CDR2 SVGAGI. CDR3 length equals 13 residues. Trimming stripped 6 bases from V and 2 bases from J, with 10 bases between. CDR3: CASRAQGNTEAFF. The CDR3 nucleotides are TGTGCCAGCAGAGCGCAGGGCAACACTGAAGCTTTCTTT.

The rearrangement links TRBV18 to TRBJ1-1; no clear D. V was clipped by 1 base and J by 3 bases, with 6 bases between them. This CDR3 has 13 amino acids. Germline assignment: CDR1 KGHSH and CDR2 LQKENI. CDR3 residues: CASSPRPDTEAFF. The DNA of the CDR3 is TGTGCCAGCTCACCACGGCCAGACACTGAAGCTTTCTTT.

For the CDR3, the DNA is TGTGCCAGTAGTATCTATCGCAGGGACTACGAGCAGTACTTC. Its translation: CASSIYRRDYEQYF. The chain employs TRBV19 and TRBJ2-7, with D perhaps matching TRBD1 (5 bases). The CDR3 spans 14 residues. The V gene lost 3 bases and the J gene lost 3 bases, with 12 bases spanning the gap. Germline V gives CDR1 LNHDA, CDR2 SQIVND (reference sequence).